This T cell receptor beta chain was sequenced during a study of OX40 agonist ivuxolimab in advanced cancers. The V gene's germline CDR1 is SGHTA and CDR2 FQGNSA. This CDR3 has 14 amino acids. V dropped 5 bases and J dropped 2 bases, with 11 bases sitting between them. This table comes from immunoSEQ multiplex PCR, and its TCRdb copy is limited to in-frame clones, with some not included. The sample includes about 70,000 clones, 80% to 95% of them seen just once. This clone was observed once. Sampled blood was obtained at baseline, cycle 4 day 1, and cycle 7 day 1. The chain couples TRBV7-2 to TRBJ2-3; D is undetermined. The TCR sequence derives from an adult with an advanced solid tumor such as melanoma, head and neck, liver or kidney cancer. This material consisted of CD4+ or CD8+ T cells sorted from blood, taken in a trial of the OX40 agonist ivuxolimab. CDR3 sequence: CASSEDFPTDTQYF. The CDR3 coding sequence is TGTGCCAGCAGCGAAGACTTCCCCACAGATACGCAGTATTTT.